This entry describes one T cell receptor (beta chain). Its antigen is unknown. PCR primers comprised 60 Vbeta and 13 Jbeta primers. Sequencing was performed with immunoSEQ multiplex PCR; in TCRdb, only in-frame clones are kept and a portion is missing. This sample has under 200,000 clones, with approximately 80% found just once. The entry originates in a study of cytomegalovirus exposure and HLA in healthy donors. Overall study results and limits: TCR beta chain V- and J-gene trimming was linked, in a later analysis, to a missense variant in DCLRE1C. In vitro checks showed that a few CMV-associated chains really do target CMV antigens. The likely origin of a cluster of highly shared sequence variants was a sequencing artifact.

CDR1 and CDR2 (germline): SEHNR, FQNEAQ (reference sequence). Trimming took 5 bases from V and 6 from J; bases not matched to a gene: 3. The CDR3 sequence is 12 residues long. The TCR was taken from a middle-aged man in good health and CMV-seropositive. Sequencing used PBMCs. The chain joins TRBV7-9 to TRBJ2-7, with 8 bases lining up with TRBD1. DNA for the CDR3: TGTGCCAGCAGCCCGGACAGGGCCGAGCAGTACTTC. The encoded protein is CASSPDRAEQYF.